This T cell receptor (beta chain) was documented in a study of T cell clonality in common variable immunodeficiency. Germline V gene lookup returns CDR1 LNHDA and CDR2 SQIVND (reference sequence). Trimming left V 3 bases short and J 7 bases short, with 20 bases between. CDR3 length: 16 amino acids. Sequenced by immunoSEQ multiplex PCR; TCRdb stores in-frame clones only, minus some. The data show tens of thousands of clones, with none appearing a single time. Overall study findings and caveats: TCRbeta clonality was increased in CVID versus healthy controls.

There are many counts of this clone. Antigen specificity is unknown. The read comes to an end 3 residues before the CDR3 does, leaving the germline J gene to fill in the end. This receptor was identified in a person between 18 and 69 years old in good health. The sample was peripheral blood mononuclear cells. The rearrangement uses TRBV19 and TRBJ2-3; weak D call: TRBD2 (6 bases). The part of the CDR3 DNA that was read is TGTGCCAGTAGTATGAACGCGGGGACTCAGCGAAATACG. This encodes CASSMNAGTQRNT. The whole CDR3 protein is CASSMNAGTQRNTQYF.